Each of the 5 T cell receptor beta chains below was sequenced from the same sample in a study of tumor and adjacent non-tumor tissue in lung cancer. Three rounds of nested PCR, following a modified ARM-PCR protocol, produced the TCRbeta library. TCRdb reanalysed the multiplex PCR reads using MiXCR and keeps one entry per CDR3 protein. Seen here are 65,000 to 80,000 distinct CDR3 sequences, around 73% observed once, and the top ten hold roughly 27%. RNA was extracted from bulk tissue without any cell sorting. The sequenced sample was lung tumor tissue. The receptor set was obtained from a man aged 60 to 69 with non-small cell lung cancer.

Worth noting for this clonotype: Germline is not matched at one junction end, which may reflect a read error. The CDR3 region is CNAAIAGGPENGELFF. As DNA, the CDR3 is TGCAATGCTGCTATAGCGGGAGGACCGGAGAACGGGGAGCTGTTTTTT. The rearrangement joins TRBV20-1 to TRBJ2-2; 10 nucleotides agree with TRBD2. CDR3 length: 16 amino acids. Germline V gives CDR1 DFQATT, CDR2 SNEGSKA (reference sequence).

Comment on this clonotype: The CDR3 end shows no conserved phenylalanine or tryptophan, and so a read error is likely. The CDR3 spells CSVTSGNTDTQYS. The CDR3 DNA follows: TGCAGTGTTACTAGCGGGAACACAGATACGCAGTATTCT. This chain connects TRBV20-1 to TRBJ2-3; 10 positions match TRBD2. This CDR3 comprises 13 residues. After removal of 7 bases from V and 2 bases from J, the junction contained 3 bases not matched to a gene. CDR1 is DFQATT, CDR2 SNEGSKA, per germline (reference sequence).

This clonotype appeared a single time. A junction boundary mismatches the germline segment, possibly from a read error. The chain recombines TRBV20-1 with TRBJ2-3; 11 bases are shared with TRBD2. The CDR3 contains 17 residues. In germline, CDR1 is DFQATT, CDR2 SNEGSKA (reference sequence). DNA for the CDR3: TGCAGTGCCATCCCTGAGAGGACTAGCGGGTGGACAGATACGCAGTGTTTT. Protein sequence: CSAIPERTSGWTDTQCF.

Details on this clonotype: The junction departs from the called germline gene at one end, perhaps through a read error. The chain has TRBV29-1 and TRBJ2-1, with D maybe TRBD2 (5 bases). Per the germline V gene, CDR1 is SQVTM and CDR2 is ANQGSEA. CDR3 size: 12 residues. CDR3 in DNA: TGTAGCGCGGAAATTAGCTACAATGAGCAGTTCTTC. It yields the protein CSAEISYNEQFF.

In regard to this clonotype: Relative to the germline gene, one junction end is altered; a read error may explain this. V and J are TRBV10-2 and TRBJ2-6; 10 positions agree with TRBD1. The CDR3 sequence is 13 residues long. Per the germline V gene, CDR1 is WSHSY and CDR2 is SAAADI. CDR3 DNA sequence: TGCGCCGGTGGGGGGACAGGGGCCGACGTACTGACTTTC. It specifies CAGGGTGADVLTF.